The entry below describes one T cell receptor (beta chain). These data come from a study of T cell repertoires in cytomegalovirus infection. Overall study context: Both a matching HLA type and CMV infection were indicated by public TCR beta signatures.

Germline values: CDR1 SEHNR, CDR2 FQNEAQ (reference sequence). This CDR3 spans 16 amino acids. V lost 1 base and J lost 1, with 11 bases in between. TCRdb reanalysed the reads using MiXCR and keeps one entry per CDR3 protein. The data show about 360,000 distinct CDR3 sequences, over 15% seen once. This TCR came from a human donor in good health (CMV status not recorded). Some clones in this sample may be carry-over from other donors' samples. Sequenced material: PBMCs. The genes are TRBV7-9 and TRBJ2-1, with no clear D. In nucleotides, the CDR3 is TGTGCCAGCAGCTTAGTTTACCCCCGATCCTACAATGAGCAGTTCTTC. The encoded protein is CASSLVYPRSYNEQFF.